What follows describes a single T cell receptor beta chain. Its antigen is undetermined. Combining a sample-barcoded 5' primer with a J-beta primer mix, a second PCR ran for about 6 to 11 cycles. Each TCR beta cDNA got a 12-nucleotide random molecular identifier. A single record per CDR3 protein comes from TCRdb applying MiXCR to the 5' RACE reads. The sample has over 750,000 distinct CDR3 sequences, roughly 25% seen once. This entry is derived from a study of blood T cells in healthy people across ages. Study results and caveats: Observed TCR beta diversity showed a strong correlation with the percentage of naive T cells as measured by flow cytometry.

The sample also formed part of further work on T cells of mothers and their children.

Source material: blood. The clonotype comes from a boy between 5 and 17 years old in good health.

The DNA for the CDR3 is TGTGCCAGCAGACCTCTGCAAGATTCCTACAATGAGCAGTTCTTC. Amino acids: CASRPLQDSYNEQFF. This chain uses TRBV6-2 or TRBV6-3 with TRBJ2-1; D is unresolved. CDR1 MNHEY and CDR2 SVGEGT come from the germline V gene. Trimming cost V 6 bases and J 1 base, with 13 bases left between them. This CDR3 is built from 15 residues.